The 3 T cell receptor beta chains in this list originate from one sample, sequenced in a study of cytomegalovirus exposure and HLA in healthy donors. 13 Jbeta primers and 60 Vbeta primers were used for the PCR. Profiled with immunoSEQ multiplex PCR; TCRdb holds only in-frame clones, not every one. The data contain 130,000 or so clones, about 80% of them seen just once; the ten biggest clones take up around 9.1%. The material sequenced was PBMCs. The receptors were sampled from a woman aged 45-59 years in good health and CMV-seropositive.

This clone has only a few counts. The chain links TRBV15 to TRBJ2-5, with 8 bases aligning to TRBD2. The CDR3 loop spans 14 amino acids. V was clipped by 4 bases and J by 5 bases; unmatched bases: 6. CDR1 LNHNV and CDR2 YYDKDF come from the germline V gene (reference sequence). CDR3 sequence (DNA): TGTGCCACCAGCACCCGGGGGGGCGTCGAGACCCAGTACTTC. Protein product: CATSTRGGVETQYF.

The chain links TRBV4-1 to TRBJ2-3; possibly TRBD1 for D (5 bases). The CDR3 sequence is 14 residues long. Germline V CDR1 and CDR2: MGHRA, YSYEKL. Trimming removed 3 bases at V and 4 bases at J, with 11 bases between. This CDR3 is CASSQLQEPDTQYF. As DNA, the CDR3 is TGCGCCAGCAGCCAGCTACAGGAACCAGATACGCAGTATTTT.

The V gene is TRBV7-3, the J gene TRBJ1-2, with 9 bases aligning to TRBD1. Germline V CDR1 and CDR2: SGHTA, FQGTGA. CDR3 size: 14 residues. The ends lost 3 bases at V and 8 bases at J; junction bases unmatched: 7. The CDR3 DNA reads TGTGCCAGCAGCTTGGGACAGGGCTGGCGGGGCTACACCTTC. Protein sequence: CASSLGQGWRGYTF.